This T cell receptor (beta chain) was observed in a study of cytomegalovirus exposure and HLA in healthy donors. This PCR relied on a set of 60 Vbeta primers and 13 Jbeta primers. Libraries were prepared by immunoSEQ multiplex PCR; TCRdb keeps only in-frame clonotypes and omits some of them. The listing contains over 20,000 clones. CDR3 length: 14 residues. Germline loops: CDR1 SNHLY, CDR2 FYNNEI. Trimming left V 4 bases short and J 4 bases short, with 13 bases between. The specimen sequenced was PBMCs. The source is a man aged 60-69 years in good health and CMV-seropositive. This rearrangement joins TRBV2 to TRBJ2-5; possibly TRBD1 for D (6 bases). This CDR3 reads CASSGNRDTETQYF. CDR3 DNA: TGTGCCAGCAGTGGGAATCGGGACACAGAGACCCAGTACTTC. The full variable domain, its missing parts supplied by reference TRBV2 and TRBJ2-5, is EPEVTQTPSHQVTQMGQEVILRCVPISNHLYFYWYRQILGQKVEFLVSFYNNEISEKSEIFDDQFSVERPDGSNFTLKIRSTKLEDSAMYFCASSGNRDTETQYFGPGTRLLVL.